This T cell receptor (beta chain) was identified in a study of blood T cell repertoires in COVID-19. Here immunoSEQ multiplex PCR was the method, and the copy in TCRdb shows in-frame clones only, minus some. The data show fewer than 150,000 clones, with more than 80% seen just once and around 4.1% held by the top ten. Germline V gene sequence: CDR1 MNHEY, CDR2 SVGAGI. This CDR3 comprises 11 residues. Between the trimmed V and J ends, which lost 6 bases and 6 bases, there was a span of 8 bases. This clonotype was obtained from a human donor in a cohort sampled during active COVID-19. The specimen sequenced was peripheral blood. The rearrangement links TRBV6-5 to TRBJ1-1; D unresolved. The CDR3 protein is CASRKGAEAFF. The DNA for the CDR3 is TGTGCCAGCAGGAAAGGAGCTGAAGCTTTCTTT.